Following are 18 T cell receptor beta chains from one sample sequenced in a study of regulatory T cells in long-lasting Graves disease. Time point defined: newly diagnosed GD, antithyroid drugs for less than 3 months. RNA from PBMCs was the source of the TCR library. For TCR beta, libraries came from iRepertoire HTBI primers and Arm-PCR of CDR3 regions. Each CDR3 protein gets one entry after TCRdb re-called the multiplex PCR reads with MiXCR. The table includes some 250,000 distinct CDR3 sequences, about 19% detected once. The source material was peripheral blood mononuclear cells (PBMCs), sampled at new diagnosis, from a patient treated with antithyroid drugs. Every receptor here comes from a female donor with Graves disease.

This clonotype occurred many times. The V call is TRBV28, the J call TRBJ2-5, with D possibly TRBD1 on 6 matching bases. CDR3 length equals 14 residues. Trimming removed 7 bases at V and 7 bases at J, with 19 bases between. Germline CDR1 is MDHEN and CDR2 is SYDVKM. The CDR3 nucleotides are TGTGCCAGCACCCCCGGGCACAGGGCTGGGACCCAGTACTTC. It yields the protein CASTPGHRAGTQYF.

This clonotype has at least ten counts. The chain joins TRBV5-1 to TRBJ2-4, with unresolved D. The CDR3 is 16 amino acids. Germline V gene sequence: CDR1 SGHRS, CDR2 YFSETQ. V was trimmed by 0 bases and J by 0 bases, leaving 10 bases between them. This chain's CDR3 is CASSLEADQAKNIQYF. The CDR3 coding sequence is TGCGCCAGCAGCTTGGAAGCAGATCAAGCCAAAAACATTCAGTACTTC. Drawing the rest from reference TRBV5-1 and TRBJ2-4, the complete variable domain is KAGVTQTPRYLIKTRGQQVTLSCSPISGHRSVSWYQQTPGQGLQFLFEYFSETQRNKGNFPGRFSGRQFSNSRSEMNVSTLELGDSALYLCASSLEADQAKNIQYFGAGTRLSVL.

In this sample, this clonotype turned up many times. The chain employs TRBV14 and TRBJ2-1; 13 nucleotides agree with TRBD2. V dropped 5 bases and J dropped 9; count of bases not matched to a gene: 4. The CDR3 extends over 14 amino acids. The germline V gene encodes CDR1 SGHDN and CDR2 FVKESK. The CDR3, as DNA: TGTGCCAGCAGCGTAGGACTAGCGGGAGTTGAGCAGTTCTTC. Its translation is CASSVGLAGVEQFF. The variable domain in full, completed from reference TRBV14 and TRBJ2-1, reads EAGVTQFPSHSVIEKGQTVTLRCDPISGHDNLYWYRRVMGKEIKFLLHFVKESKQDESGMPNNRFLAERTGGTYSTLKVQPAELEDSGVYFCASSVGLAGVEQFFGPGTRLTVL.

This clonotype turned up a few times. The CDR3 sequence is CASHYTSQYGYTF. The CDR3 DNA sequence: TGTGCCAGCCACTACACAAGCCAATATGGCTACACCTTC. This chain uses TRBV6-1 with TRBJ1-2, with D hard to call. Germline V CDR1 and CDR2: MNHNS, SASEGT. The CDR3 loop spans 13 amino acids. V was pared by 8 bases and J by 5 bases, with 15 bases between.

This clonotype occurred a few times. A single base separates this from a much larger clone, so it may be a read error. The V call is TRBV12-3 or TRBV12-4, the J call TRBJ1-1; D uncertain. The ends were cut back, 3 bases at V and 0 bases at J, with 14 bases in the middle. CDR3 length: 16 amino acids. The CDR3: CASSFGLGGLNTEAFF. The CDR3 bases are TGTGCCAGCAGTTTCGGGCTGGGAGGATTGAACACTGAAGCTTTCTTT.

This chain uses TRBV20-1 with TRBJ2-3, with TRBD1 matching 10 bases. The V gene's germline CDR1 is DFQATT and CDR2 SNEGSKA (reference sequence). The CDR3 is made up of 15 amino acids. The V and J ends lost 3 bases and 4 bases, in that order; junction bases with no gene match: 7. The CDR3 region is CSASAPGQGSDTQYF. CDR3 bases: TGCAGTGCTAGTGCACCGGGACAGGGGTCAGATACGCAGTATTTT.

This clonotype has at least ten counts. The rearrangement uses TRBV4-3 and TRBJ1-1; no clear D gene. V was shortened by 3 bases and J by 10 bases, with 15 bases between the two germline ends. Germline-derived CDR1 and CDR2 are LGHNA and YSLEER. This CDR3 comprises 13 residues. The CDR3 spells CASSQAFAVPAFF. For the CDR3, the DNA is TGCGCCAGCAGCCAGGCCTTTGCGGTTCCAGCTTTCTTT.

The chain couples TRBV20-1 to TRBJ2-1; 8 bases are shared with TRBD2. The CDR3 totals 13 residues. J lost 10 bases, V lost 6 bases, and 11 bases had no gene match. Germline CDR1 is DFQATT and CDR2 is SNEGSKA (reference sequence). The CDR3 DNA sequence: TGCAGTGCGCGAACGGGGGGGCCAGGGGAGCAGTTCTTC. This codes for CSARTGGPGEQFF.

A remark on this clonotype: Its ends do not fully match the called genes, so a read error is possible. In DNA, the CDR3 is TGTGCCAGCAGCTTAGTTGGCCAAGGGACCCAGTACTTC. Translating it yields CASSLVGQGTQYF. The gene calls are TRBV7-2 and TRBJ2-5, with D hard to call. Germline V gene data show CDR1 as SGHTA and CDR2 as FQGNSA. This CDR3 has 13 amino acids.

In this sample, this clonotype turned up many times. This chain connects TRBV2 to TRBJ2-6; possibly TRBD1 for D (5 bases). V was clipped by 8 bases and J by 2 bases, with 7 bases between them. Per germline, CDR1 SNHLY and CDR2 FYNNEI. The CDR3 totals 13 residues. The DNA of the CDR3 is TGTGCCAGCCAGGGAACTGGGGCCAACGTCCTGACTTTC. Translation gives CASQGTGANVLTF.

The chain is built from TRBV27 and TRBJ1-1; D is perhaps TRBD1 (6 bases). The CDR3 spans 12 residues. The V gene lost 2 bases and the J gene lost 11 bases, with 12 bases spanning the gap. Germline V gives CDR1 MNHEY, CDR2 SMNVEV (reference sequence). CDR3 sequence (DNA): TGTGCCAGCAGTTTACGATCAGGGGTGGCTTTCTTT. Translating gives CASSLRSGVAFF.

This clonotype was counted ten times or more. The genes are TRBV18 and TRBJ2-3, with TRBD2 as a possible D gene (5 bases). Looked up from germline, CDR1 is KGHSH and CDR2 is LQKENI. Trimming cost V 1 base and J 3 bases, with 8 bases left between them. CDR3 length equals 14 residues. The CDR3 DNA is TGTGCCAGCTCACCACGGACTTTTACAGATACGCAGTATTTT. Its translation: CASSPRTFTDTQYF.

This clonotype was seen many times. The chain has TRBV7-3 and TRBJ1-1; D gene uncertain. V was shortened by 3 bases and J by 3 bases, with 8 bases between the two germline ends. This CDR3 spans 13 amino acids. CDR1 and CDR2 from the germline V gene are SGHTA and FQGTGA. CDR3 nucleotides: TGTGCCAGCAGCTTCGGGCAGGACACTGAAGCTTTCTTT. This translates into CASSFGQDTEAFF.

This clonotype was observed a few times. The V and J genes are TRBV7-2 and TRBJ1-5; D is perhaps TRBD1 (5 bases). The CDR3 totals 15 residues. Trimming left V 5 bases short and J 0 bases short, with 11 bases between. CDR1 SGHTA and CDR2 FQGNSA come from the germline V gene. The CDR3 spells CASSVWGYSNQPQHF. CDR3 in DNA: TGTGCCAGCAGCGTATGGGGGTATAGCAATCAGCCCCAGCATTTT.

This clonotype was seen at least ten times. The V call is TRBV5-1, the J call TRBJ2-1, with 7 positions matching TRBD2. V was pared by 0 bases and J by 3 bases, with 3 bases of the junction left unmatched. Germline CDR1 is SGHRS and CDR2 is YFSETQ. The CDR3 contains 15 residues. CDR3 amino acids: CASSLGSSGYNEQFF. For the CDR3, the DNA is TGCGCCAGCAGCTTGGGCTCTAGCGGCTACAATGAGCAGTTCTTC.

This clonotype was counted ten times or more. The V and J genes are TRBV29-1 and TRBJ2-7; 8 positions match TRBD1. V lost 1 base and J lost 0; bases outside the gene matches: 5. The germline CDR1 and CDR2 sequences are SQVTM and ANQGSEA. This CDR3 is 15 amino acids long. The CDR3 reads CSVEARTGNSYEQYF. In DNA, the CDR3 is TGCAGCGTTGAAGCCCGGACAGGGAACTCCTACGAGCAGTACTTC.

V is TRBV27 and J is TRBJ2-7, with a weak D call TRBD1 (6 bases). This CDR3 is built from 15 residues. V dropped 4 bases and J dropped 7 bases, with 20 bases sitting between them. Looked up from germline, CDR1 is MNHEY and CDR2 is SMNVEV (reference sequence). This CDR3 reads CASSYTNTGMGEQYF. DNA of the CDR3: TGTGCCAGCAGTTATACTAATACAGGGATGGGGGAGCAGTACTTC.

There are many counts of this clonotype. The chain links TRBV28 to TRBJ1-2; 8 nucleotides match TRBD1. Germline lookup yields CDR1 MDHEN and CDR2 SYDVKM. The CDR3 runs 12 residues. J lost 7 bases, V lost 8 bases, and 6 bases had no gene match. The CDR3 DNA sequence: TGTGCCAGCCAGAGACAGGGGTTTGGCTACACCTTC. It specifies CASQRQGFGYTF.